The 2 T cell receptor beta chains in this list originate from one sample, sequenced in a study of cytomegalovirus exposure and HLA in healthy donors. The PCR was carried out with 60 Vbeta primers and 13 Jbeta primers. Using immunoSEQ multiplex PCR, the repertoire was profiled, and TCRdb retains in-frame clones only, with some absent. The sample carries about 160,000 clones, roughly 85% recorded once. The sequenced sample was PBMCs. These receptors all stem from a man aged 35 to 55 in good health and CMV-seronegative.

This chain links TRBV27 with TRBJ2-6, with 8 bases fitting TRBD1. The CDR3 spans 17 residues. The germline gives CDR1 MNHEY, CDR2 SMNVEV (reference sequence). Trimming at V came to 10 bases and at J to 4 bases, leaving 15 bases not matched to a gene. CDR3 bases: TGTGCCACCTCATCGGACAGGGAATTATTGGGGGCCAACGTCCTGACTTTC. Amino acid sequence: CATSSDRELLGANVLTF.

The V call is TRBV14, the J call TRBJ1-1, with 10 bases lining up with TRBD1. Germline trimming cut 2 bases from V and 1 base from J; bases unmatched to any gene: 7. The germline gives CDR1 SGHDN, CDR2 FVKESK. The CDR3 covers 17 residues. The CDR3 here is CASSQRDRGKRNTEAFF. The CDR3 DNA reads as TGTGCCAGCAGCCAAAGGGACAGGGGTAAGCGGAACACTGAAGCTTTCTTT.